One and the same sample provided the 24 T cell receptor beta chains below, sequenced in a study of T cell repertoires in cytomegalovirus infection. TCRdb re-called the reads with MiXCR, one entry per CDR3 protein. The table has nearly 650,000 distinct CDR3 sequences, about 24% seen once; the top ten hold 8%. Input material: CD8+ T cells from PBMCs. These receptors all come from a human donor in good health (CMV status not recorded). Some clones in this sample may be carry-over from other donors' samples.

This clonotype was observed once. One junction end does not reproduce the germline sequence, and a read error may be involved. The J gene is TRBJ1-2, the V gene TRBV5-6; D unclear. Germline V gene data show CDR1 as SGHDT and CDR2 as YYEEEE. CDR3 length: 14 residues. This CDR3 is CANSPRSNGYGYTF. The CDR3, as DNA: TGTGCCAACAGCCCCCGGTCGAATGGCTATGGCTACACCTTC.

The CDR3: CASSQDQAPEETQYF. The CDR3 DNA reads as TGCGCCAGCAGCCAAGATCAGGCCCCCGAGGAGACCCAGTACTTC. The rearrangement links TRBV4-1 to TRBJ2-5; D remains ambiguous. V was trimmed by 0 bases and J by 5 bases, leaving 13 bases between them. The germline V gene has CDR1 MGHRA and CDR2 YSYEKL. The CDR3 has 15 amino acids.

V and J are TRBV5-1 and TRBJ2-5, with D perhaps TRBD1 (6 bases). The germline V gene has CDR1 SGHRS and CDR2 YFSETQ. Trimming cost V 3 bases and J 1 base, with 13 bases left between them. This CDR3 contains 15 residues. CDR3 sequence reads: CASSSGTKVQETQYF. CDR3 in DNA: TGCGCCAGCAGCTCCGGGACAAAGGTCCAAGAGACCCAGTACTTC. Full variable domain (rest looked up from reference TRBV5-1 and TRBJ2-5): KAGVTQTPRYLIKTRGQQVTLSCSPISGHRSVSWYQQTPGQGLQFLFEYFSETQRNKGNFPGRFSGRQFSNSRSEMNVSTLELGDSALYLCASSSGTKVQETQYFGPGTRLLVL.

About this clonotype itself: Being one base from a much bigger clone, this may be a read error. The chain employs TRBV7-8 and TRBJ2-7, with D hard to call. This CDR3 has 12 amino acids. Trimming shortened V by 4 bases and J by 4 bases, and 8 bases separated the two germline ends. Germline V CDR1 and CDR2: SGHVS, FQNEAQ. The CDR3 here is CASSSANYEQYV. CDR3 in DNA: TGTGCCAGCAGCTCCGCCAATTACGAGCAGTACGTC.

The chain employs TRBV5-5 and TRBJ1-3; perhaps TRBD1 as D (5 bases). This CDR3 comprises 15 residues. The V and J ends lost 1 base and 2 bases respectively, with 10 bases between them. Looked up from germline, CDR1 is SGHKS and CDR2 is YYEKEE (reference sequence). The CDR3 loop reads CASSLSPGTGNTIYF. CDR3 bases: TGTGCCAGCAGCTTGAGTCCAGGGACTGGAAACACCATATATTTT.

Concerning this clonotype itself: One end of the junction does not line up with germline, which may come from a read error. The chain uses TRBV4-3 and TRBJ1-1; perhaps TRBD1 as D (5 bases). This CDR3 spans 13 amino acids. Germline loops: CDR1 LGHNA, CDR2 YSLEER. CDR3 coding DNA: TGCGTCAGCAGCCAACTGACAGACACAGAAGCTTTCTTT. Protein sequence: CVSSQLTDTEAFF.

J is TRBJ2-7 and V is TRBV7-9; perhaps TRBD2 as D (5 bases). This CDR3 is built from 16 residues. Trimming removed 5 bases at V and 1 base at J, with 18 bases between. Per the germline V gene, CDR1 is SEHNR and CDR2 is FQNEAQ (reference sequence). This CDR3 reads CASSPRGYPTSYEQYF. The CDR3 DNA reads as TGTGCCAGCAGCCCCCGCGGGTACCCTACATCCTACGAGCAGTACTTC.

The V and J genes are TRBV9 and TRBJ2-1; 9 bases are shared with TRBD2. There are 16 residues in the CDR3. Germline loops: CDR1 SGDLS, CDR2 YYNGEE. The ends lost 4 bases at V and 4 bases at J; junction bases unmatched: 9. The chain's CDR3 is CASSHPRLAAYNEQFF. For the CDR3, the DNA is TGTGCCAGCAGCCACCCGAGACTAGCGGCTTACAATGAGCAGTTCTTC.

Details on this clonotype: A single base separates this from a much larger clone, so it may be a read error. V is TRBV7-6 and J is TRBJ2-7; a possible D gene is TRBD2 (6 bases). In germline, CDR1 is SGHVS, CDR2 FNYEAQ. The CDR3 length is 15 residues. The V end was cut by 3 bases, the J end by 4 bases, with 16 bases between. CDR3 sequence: CASSLGPGRVYEQYF. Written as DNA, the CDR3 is TGTGCCAGCAGCTTGGGTCCCGGGAGAGTTTACGAGCAGTACTTC. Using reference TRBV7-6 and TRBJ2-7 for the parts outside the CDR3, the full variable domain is GAGVSQSPRYKVTKRGQDVALRCDPISGHVSLYWYRQALGQGPEFLTYFNYEAQQDKSGLPNDRFSAERPEGSISTLTIQRTEQRDSAMYRCASSLGPGRVYEQYFGPGTRLTVT.

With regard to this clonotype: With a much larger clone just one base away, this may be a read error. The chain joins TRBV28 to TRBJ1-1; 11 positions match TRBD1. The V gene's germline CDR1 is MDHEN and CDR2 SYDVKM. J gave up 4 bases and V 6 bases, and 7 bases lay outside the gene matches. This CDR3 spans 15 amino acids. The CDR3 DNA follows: TGTGCCAGCAGCCAGGGGACAGGGGGAGCCACTGAAGCTTTCTTT. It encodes CASSQGTGGATEAFF. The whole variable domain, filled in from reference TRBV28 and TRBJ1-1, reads DVKVTQSSRYLVKRTGEKVFLECVQDMDHENMFWYRQDPGLGLRLIYFSYDVKMKEKGDIPEGYSVSREKKERFSLILESASTNQTSMYLCASSQGTGGATEAFFGQGTRLTVV.

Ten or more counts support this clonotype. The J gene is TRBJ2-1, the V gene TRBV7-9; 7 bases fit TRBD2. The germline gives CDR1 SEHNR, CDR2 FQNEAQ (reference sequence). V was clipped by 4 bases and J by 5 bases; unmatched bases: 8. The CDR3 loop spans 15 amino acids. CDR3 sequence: CASSSRLAGDNEQFF. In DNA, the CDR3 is TGTGCCAGCAGCTCGAGACTAGCCGGAGACAATGAGCAGTTCTTC. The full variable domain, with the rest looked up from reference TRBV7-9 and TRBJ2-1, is DTGVSQNPRHKITKRGQNVTFRCDPISEHNRLYWYRQTLGQGPEFLTYFQNEAQLEKSRLLSDRFSAERPKGSFSTLEIQRTEQGDSAMYLCASSSRLAGDNEQFFGPGTRLTVL.

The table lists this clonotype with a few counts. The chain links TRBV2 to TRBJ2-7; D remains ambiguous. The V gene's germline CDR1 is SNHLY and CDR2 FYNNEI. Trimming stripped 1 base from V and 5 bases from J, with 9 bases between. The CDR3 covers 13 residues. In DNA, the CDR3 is TGTGCCAGCAGTGAAGGGGTAATCAACGAGCAGTACGTC. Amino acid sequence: CASSEGVINEQYV.

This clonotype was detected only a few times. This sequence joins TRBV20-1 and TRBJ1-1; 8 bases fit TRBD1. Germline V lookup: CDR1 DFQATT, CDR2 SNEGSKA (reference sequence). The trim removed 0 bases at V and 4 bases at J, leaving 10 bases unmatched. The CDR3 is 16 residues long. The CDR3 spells CSARDWQGAGVTEAFF. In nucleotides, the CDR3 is TGCAGTGCTAGAGATTGGCAGGGGGCCGGGGTCACTGAAGCTTTCTTT.

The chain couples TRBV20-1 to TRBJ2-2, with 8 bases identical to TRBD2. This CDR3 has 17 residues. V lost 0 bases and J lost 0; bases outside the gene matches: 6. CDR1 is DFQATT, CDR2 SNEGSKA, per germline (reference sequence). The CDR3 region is CSARDGDSGTNTGELFF. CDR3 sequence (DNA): TGCAGTGCTAGAGATGGGGATAGCGGGACGAACACCGGGGAGCTGTTTTTT.

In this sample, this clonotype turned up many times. The CDR3 region is CASSFDGAETDTQYF. CDR3 DNA sequence: TGTGCCAGCAGCTTTGACGGGGCCGAAACAGATACGCAGTATTTT. The chain combines TRBV7-3 with TRBJ2-3, with D perhaps given as TRBD1 or TRBD2 (5 bases each). Per the germline V gene, CDR1 is SGHTA and CDR2 is FQGTGA. This CDR3 is built from 15 residues. With 3 bases removed from V and 3 bases from J, the gap between germline ends came to 13 bases.

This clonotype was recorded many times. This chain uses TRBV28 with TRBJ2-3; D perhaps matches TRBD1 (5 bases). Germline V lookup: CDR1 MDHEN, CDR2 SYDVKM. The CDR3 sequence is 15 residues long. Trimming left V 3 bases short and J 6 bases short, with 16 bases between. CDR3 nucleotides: TGTGCCAGCAGTTTCCAGGGTGACGCGTTTGATACGCAGTATTTT. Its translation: CASSFQGDAFDTQYF.

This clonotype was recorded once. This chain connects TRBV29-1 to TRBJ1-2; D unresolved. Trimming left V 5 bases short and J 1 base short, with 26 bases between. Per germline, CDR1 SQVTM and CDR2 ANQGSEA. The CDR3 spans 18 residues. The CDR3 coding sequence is TGCAGCGTTTTGACCGGGCCCCAATCCGCCTCTCGTAACTATGGCTACACCTTC. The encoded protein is CSVLTGPQSASRNYGYTF.

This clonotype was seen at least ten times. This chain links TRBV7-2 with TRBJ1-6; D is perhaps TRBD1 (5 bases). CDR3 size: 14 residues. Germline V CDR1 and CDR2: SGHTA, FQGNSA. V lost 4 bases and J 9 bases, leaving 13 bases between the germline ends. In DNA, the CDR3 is TGTGCCAGCAGCTCTGACAGAGCCTCTTCACCCCTCCACTTT. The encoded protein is CASSSDRASSPLHF.

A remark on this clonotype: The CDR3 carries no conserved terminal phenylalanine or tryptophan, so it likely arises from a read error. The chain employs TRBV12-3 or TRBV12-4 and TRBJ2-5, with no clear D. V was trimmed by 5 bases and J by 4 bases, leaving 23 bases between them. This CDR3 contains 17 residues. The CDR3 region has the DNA TGTGCCAGCAGTATTATCCGGAGCCCCGAACAGTTAGAGACCCAGTACTGC. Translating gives CASSIIRSPEQLETQYC.

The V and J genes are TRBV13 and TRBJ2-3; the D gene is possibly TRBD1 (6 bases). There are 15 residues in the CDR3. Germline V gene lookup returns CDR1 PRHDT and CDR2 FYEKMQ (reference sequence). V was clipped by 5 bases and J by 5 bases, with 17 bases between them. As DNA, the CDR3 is TGTGCCAGCAGCCCAGACAGGCCATCGGTAGATACGCAGTATTTT. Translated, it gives CASSPDRPSVDTQYF.

DNA for the CDR3: TGTGCCACCCAAGCAGCTAGACAGGGGGTGAACACTGAAGCTTTCTTT. Translating gives CATQAARQGVNTEAFF. The chain employs TRBV10-3 and TRBJ1-1; 9 bases match TRBD1. Losses at the gene ends were 10 bases for V and 0 bases for J; bases not matched to a gene: 12. CDR3 size: 16 residues. Germline V gene data show CDR1 as ENHRY and CDR2 as SYGVKD.

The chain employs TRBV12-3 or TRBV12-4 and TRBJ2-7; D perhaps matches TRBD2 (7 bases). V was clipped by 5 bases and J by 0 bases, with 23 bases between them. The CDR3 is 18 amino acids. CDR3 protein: CASSPRTGGTRSSYEQYF. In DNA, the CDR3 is TGTGCCAGCAGTCCGCGGACGGGGGGCACCAGGAGCTCCTACGAGCAGTACTTC.

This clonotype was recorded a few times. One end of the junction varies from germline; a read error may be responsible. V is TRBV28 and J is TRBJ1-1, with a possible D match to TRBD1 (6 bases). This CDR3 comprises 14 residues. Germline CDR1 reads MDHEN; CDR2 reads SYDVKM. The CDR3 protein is CVSTSGTQNTEAFF. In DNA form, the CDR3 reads TGTGTCAGCACCTCCGGGACACAGAACACTGAAGCTTTCTTT.

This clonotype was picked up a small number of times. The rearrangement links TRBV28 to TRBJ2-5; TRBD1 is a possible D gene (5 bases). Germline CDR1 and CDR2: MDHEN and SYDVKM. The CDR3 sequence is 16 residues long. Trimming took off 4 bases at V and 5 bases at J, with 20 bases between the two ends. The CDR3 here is CASSSPGRAMPETQYF. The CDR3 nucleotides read TGTGCCAGCAGTTCCCCCGGCAGGGCAATGCCGGAGACCCAGTACTTC.